The 9 T cell receptor beta chains in this list originate from one sample, sequenced in a study of low-dose radiotherapy and immunotherapy resistance in tumors. The sample's time point: before trial treatment. Alpha and beta chains were covered, as first-strand cDNA relied on TRAV- and TRBV-specific primers. With a constant-region primer and a V-primer adapter, TCRs were subjected to roughly 20 PCR cycles of amplification. TCRdb analysed the reads with MiXCR anew, one entry per CDR3 protein. In the table there are 55,000 to 65,000 distinct CDR3 sequences, 26% of which are singletons. This material consisted of PBMCs, taken before treatment. The origin of the receptors is a male donor with rectosigmoid adenocarcinoma.

There are many counts of this clonotype. The chain has TRBV6-6 and TRBJ2-5, with D possibly matching TRBD2 (6 bases). Germline loops: CDR1 MNHNY, CDR2 SVGAGI (reference sequence). This CDR3 is 14 amino acids long. Trimming pared 1 base from V and 1 base from J, leaving 7 bases between. CDR3 nucleotide sequence: TGTGCCAGCAGTTACTTCGGGGGCCAAGAGACCCAGTACTTC. Translation: CASSYFGGQETQYF.

This clonotype has ten or more counts. The chain uses TRBV7-2 and TRBJ2-2; tentative D call: TRBD1 (8 bases). Germline V gene lookup returns CDR1 SGHTA and CDR2 FQGNSA. The CDR3 consists of 17 residues. Trimming stripped 5 bases from V and 4 bases from J, with 20 bases between. The DNA for the CDR3 is TGTGCCAGCAGCCCCCAGGGGGCGGGAGTCGGCACCGGGGAGCTGTTTTTT. It is translated as CASSPQGAGVGTGELFF.

This clonotype came up many times. V usage is TRBV6-2 or TRBV6-3 and J usage is TRBJ2-2; D is ambiguous. CDR3 length equals 15 residues. Trimming cost V 7 bases and J 2 bases, with 14 bases left between them. Germline lookup yields CDR1 MNHEY and CDR2 SVGEGT. The CDR3 DNA reads TGTGCCAGCAAGGCGGATACCATAAACACCGGGGAGCTGTTTTTT. Its translation is CASKADTINTGELFF.

This clonotype appeared many times. The V and J genes are TRBV29-1 and TRBJ1-1; D ambiguous. V was clipped by 5 bases and J by 0 bases, with 7 bases between them. The CDR3 runs to 12 residues. Germline loops: CDR1 SQVTM, CDR2 ANQGSEA. The CDR3 protein is CSVRSVNTEAFF. CDR3 in DNA: TGCAGCGTTCGAAGCGTGAACACTGAAGCTTTCTTT. The whole variable domain, remainder taken from reference TRBV29-1 and TRBJ1-1, is SAVISQKPSRDICQRGTSLTIQCQVDSQVTMMFWYRQQPGQSLTLIATANQGSEATYESGFVIDKFPISRPNLTFSTLTVSNMSPEDSSIYLCSVRSVNTEAFFGQGTRLTVV.

This clonotype was counted at least ten times. CDR3 sequence reads: CASSLATGPGELFF. The CDR3 nucleotides are TGTGCCAGCAGCTTAGCCACAGGCCCCGGGGAGCTGTTTTTT. This sequence joins TRBV13 and TRBJ2-2, with D maybe TRBD1 (5 bases). The CDR3 consists of 14 residues. Per germline, CDR1 PRHDT and CDR2 FYEKMQ (reference sequence). Trimming took off 1 base at V and 6 bases at J, with 9 bases between the two ends. Full variable domain (outside the CDR3, taken from reference TRBV13 and TRBJ2-2): AAGVIQSPRHLIKEKRETATLKCYPIPRHDTVYWYQQGPGQDPQFLISFYEKMQSDKGSIPDRFSAQQFSDYHSELNMSSLELGDSALYFCASSLATGPGELFFGEGSRLTVL.

This clonotype was observed a handful of times. V and J are TRBV12-3 or TRBV12-4 and TRBJ2-7, with D possibly being TRBD2 (6 bases). This CDR3 comprises 14 residues. The V end lost 2 bases, the J end lost 6 bases, and 14 bases lay between the germline ends. CDR3 residues: CASSLIAFGSEQYF. Written as DNA, the CDR3 is TGTGCCAGCAGTTTAATTGCGTTCGGGAGCGAGCAGTACTTC.

In this sample, this clonotype turned up many times. This chain joins TRBV27 and TRBJ2-1; 12 bases fit TRBD2. This CDR3 contains 16 residues. After removal of 3 bases from V and 9 bases from J, the junction contained 9 bases not matched to a gene. Per germline, CDR1 MNHEY and CDR2 SMNVEV (reference sequence). CDR3 amino acids: CASSLNGLAGKGEQFF. Here the CDR3 DNA reads TGTGCCAGCAGTTTGAACGGACTAGCGGGAAAGGGTGAGCAGTTCTTC.

Turning to this clonotype: It differs at one base from a far larger clone, so likely a read error. The chain is built from TRBV7-1 and TRBJ2-7; TRBD2 agrees at 7 bases. TRBV7-1 is recorded as an ORF, its role being uncertain. The ends lost 8 bases at V and 7 bases at J; junction bases unmatched: 17. This CDR3 is 15 amino acids long. The chain's CDR3 is CASGYSGSGYNEQYF. The CDR3 nucleotides read TGTGCCAGCGGATACTCGGGTAGCGGGTACAATGAGCAGTACTTC.

This clonotype was counted ten times or more. The CDR3 sequence: CAISERDRGPNTEAFF. The CDR3, as DNA: TGTGCCATCAGTGAGAGGGACCGGGGCCCGAACACTGAAGCTTTCTTT. The chain recombines TRBV10-3 with TRBJ1-1; weak D call: TRBD1 (5 bases). The CDR3 runs 16 residues. Germline V gene lookup returns CDR1 ENHRY and CDR2 SYGVKD. V was cut by 2 bases and J by 1 base, with 14 bases left in between.